The TCR beta chain described here comes from a study of cytomegalovirus exposure and HLA in healthy donors. Overall study results and limits: The likely explanation for a cluster of highly shared sequence variants was sequencing artifact. Links to common viral pathogens appeared, in a later analysis, for several of the most significant clusters. Reports credit the classifier with highly specific, highly sensitive diagnosis of cytomegalovirus status. Presence/absence analyses treated sequencing depth as roughly uniform across donors.

The PCR made use of 60 Vbeta and 13 Jbeta primers. TCRdb's copy holds only in-frame clones and misses some; the assay was immunoSEQ multiplex PCR. The sample holds approximately 190,000 clones, 82% seen once. Worth noting for this clone: Its target is not known.

The TCR originated in a boy between 2 and 10 years old in good health and CMV-seronegative. The sample comprised PBMCs.

The CDR3: CASSSPRNSYEQYF. The CDR3 coding sequence is TGTGCCAGCAGCTCCCCCCGAAACTCCTACGAGCAGTACTTC. The J gene is TRBJ2-5, the V gene TRBV7-2; D is unclear. The DNA end is a closer match to TRBJ2-7, so the J assignment may be wrong. This CDR3 has 14 amino acids. Looked up from germline, CDR1 is SGHTA and CDR2 is FQGNSA.